The T cell receptor beta chain under discussion was sequenced for a study of T cells in Graves' hyperthyroidism and ophthalmopathy (dated 2019 in TCRdb). For the wider study: Peripheral blood samples were taken at initial diagnosis, before any treatment was given. TCR V-J signatures able to tell the groups apart were searched for in a discovery cohort of approximately 95 patients, of whom over 40 had Graves' ophthalmopathy and around 57 had stable Graves' hyperthyroidism. An independent validation cohort of fewer than 20 hyperthyroidism patients and some 15 patients who later progressed to ophthalmopathy tested prospective prediction of ophthalmopathy. The approximately 98 discovery patients were randomly divided into training and test sets at a 7:3 ratio. In about six Graves' hyperthyroidism patients, the study also compared T-cell repertoires from thyroid tissue with T-cell repertoires from blood. After sampling, hyperthyroidism patients received methimazole starting at 30 mg daily, and ophthalmopathy patients received high-dose intravenous methylprednisolone. TCR Vbeta CDR3 sequencing of 120 to 150 peripheral blood samples (43 ophthalmopathy, under 80 hyperthyroidism and approximately 17 progressor patients) is reported in the paper.

The TCR beta CDR3 regions were amplified from RNA transcripts. A first-round RT-PCR of the TCR CDR3 used the HTBI primer set with the Qiagen OneStep RT-PCR kit. The libraries were constructed in a second round of multiplex PCR and then size-selected and purified. Sequencing of the libraries was done on an Illumina HiSeq2000 using paired-end 100 bp reads. On the study's bioinformatics: Raw data were processed with SOAPnuke, discarding reads with adapters, uncalled bases, mean Phred below 15, or no exact constant-primer or identifier match. High-quality paired reads were merged with COPE v1.2.5, and unique nucleotide sequences were defined as clonotypes. MiTCR v1.1 was used to align clonotypes to the IMGT TRBV, TRBD and TRBJ reference segments. Only V-J combinations with frequency above 0.0001, covering about 99% of repertoires, were analysed. The TCS score was defined as the ratio of F50 (clonal expansion) to E x V (chaos), calculated using BLOSUM62-based TCRdist between CDR3 peptides within each V-J. Welch's t-statistics and random forest reduced roughly 540 V-J features to 13, which were used in a naive Bayes classifier (R e1071). Clones were called with MiXCR by TCRdb after fastp trimmed the public reads at Q25, and only in-frame beta chains were retained. Under each unique CDR3 protein, matching rows form one entry showing the most common genes and DNA. TCRdb's processing, not the authors' own work, is the source of the V and J calls. The sample includes fewer than 550,000 distinct CDR3 sequences, with roughly 25% observed a single time. The ten top clones hold over 9% of the sample.

V loses 3 bases at its end and J loses 3 bases; junction bases beyond the gene matches: 17. The germline V gene (reference sequence) yields DFQATT for CDR1 and SNEGSKA for CDR2. The CDR3, from cysteine to phenylalanine, totals 18 residues. The read is trimmed to its CDR3 DNA, 54 bases read in frame from base 1. As concerns this clonotype: It has no known antigen specificity. Nothing much larger sits one base from this clone, and base qualities are not available.

What the authors observed across the whole study: Most expanded thyroid clonotypes (frequency above 0.001) were also found in blood, which suggests that blood repertoires may mirror thyroid immune responses. During validation, the model predicted progression to ophthalmopathy a median of around 7 months ahead of onset, with more than 60% sensitivity and 72.22% specificity. A model built on a 13 V-J signature distinguished ophthalmopathy from stable hyperthyroidism, reaching 85% to 90% sensitivity and 81.08% specificity in cross-validation and 80%/75% in testing. No statistical method was used to set the sample size in advance, and investigators knew the group allocation.

In the ophthalmopathy patients, disease was moderately to severely active, with a Clinical Activity Score of 3 or more, a NOSPECS grade of 4 or more, and a duration of less than 3 months. Patients with uncontrolled infections, other autoimmune diseases, pregnancy or lactation were excluded. Diagnoses were based on clinical symptoms, serum thyroxine and TRAb, thyroid ultrasound and orbital computed tomography. PBMCs were isolated from approximately 10 ml of fresh peripheral blood by Ficoll-Paque density gradient centrifugation. Total RNA was extracted with Trizol reagent, and quality was checked on an Agilent 2100 Bioanalyzer.

The clonotype originates from a woman in her 30s with Graves' ophthalmopathy. The V gene is TRBV20-1 and the J gene is TRBJ1-1; the junction holds 9 bases that match TRBD1. The sample taken for sequencing was blood. DNA sequence: TGCAGTGCTAGTCCTACCGGGACAGGGTTTTGGTTGGACACTGAAGCTTTCTTT. Protein translation: CSASPTGTGFWLDTEAFF.